The subject of this entry is one T cell receptor (beta chain). TCRdb keeps only in-frame clones here, not all; method: immunoSEQ multiplex PCR. The sample lists more than 20,000 clones, 85% to 90% occurring once. These data are taken from a study of OX40 agonist ivuxolimab in advanced cancers. At the level of the study: Partial responses occurred in Three dose-escalation patients, one with hepatocellular carcinoma and two with cutaneous melanoma.

On cycle 4 day 1 and cycle 7 day 1, as well as at baseline, blood was sampled. Germline CDR1 and CDR2: SEHNR and FQNEAQ (reference sequence). The germline V and J ends were trimmed by 1 base and 3 bases, with 9 bases remaining between them. The CDR3 loop spans 14 amino acids. Sequenced material: CD4+ or CD8+ T cells sorted from blood, taken in a trial of the OX40 agonist ivuxolimab. The TCR sequence derives from an adult with an advanced solid tumor such as melanoma, head and neck, liver or kidney cancer. The chain uses TRBV7-9 and TRBJ1-1; possibly TRBD1 for D (5 bases). CDR3 sequence (DNA): TGTGCCAGCAGCTTAGTTATAGGGGACACTGAAGCTTTCTTT. Amino acids: CASSLVIGDTEAFF.